This T cell receptor (beta chain) was retrieved from a study of T cells in tuberculosis. For the study at large: This South African cohort compared adolescents with or without latent tuberculosis against adults with active tuberculosis. Whole-study results and caveats: Active tuberculosis patients had shorter CDR3-alpha; the beta difference was nonsignificant.

From germline, CDR1 is PRHDT and CDR2 FYEKMQ (reference sequence). This CDR3 is 18 amino acids long. The V end lost 0 bases, the J end lost 9 bases, and 24 bases lay between the germline ends. Tuberculin skin test and IGRA determined adolescents' latent tuberculosis status at entry. Sequenced by immunoSEQ multiplex PCR; TCRdb stores in-frame clones only, minus some. The data contain over 35,000 clones, roughly 96% of them singletons. Comments on this clone: Its target is unknown.

Sequenced material: PBMCs. The clonotype was recovered from a donor between 10 and 35 years old with latent tuberculosis or without tuberculosis infection. The chain combines TRBV13 with TRBJ2-1; D is perhaps TRBD1 (6 bases). Here the CDR3 reads CASSLGGWTDRRTSEQFF. The CDR3 DNA is TGTGCCAGCAGCTTAGGAGGTTGGACAGACCGGAGGACCAGTGAGCAGTTCTTC.